This TCR beta chain was captured by sequencing in a study of CD8 T cells in Susac syndrome. This CDR3 comprises 14 residues. Trimming took off 5 bases at V and 1 base at J, with 10 bases between the two ends. Germline V gene lookup returns CDR1 SGHAT and CDR2 FQNNGV. A quantity of about 0.5 to 1 ug RNA underwent reverse transcription using random hexamers. The authors amplified TCR beta CDR3 across 54 Vbeta and 13 Jbeta using immunoSEQ multiplex PCR. Each CDR3 protein gets one entry after TCRdb re-called the immunoSEQ multiplex PCR reads with MiXCR. Of some 100,000 distinct CDR3 sequences listed, approximately 95% are singletons.

The chain has TRBV11-2 and TRBJ2-3; D unresolved. The source is a human donor with Susac syndrome. The specimen was CD8+ T cells from PBMCs. CDR3 sequence (DNA): TGTGCCAGCAGCGAACCGCCTGGCACAGATACGCAGTATTTT. This gives the protein CASSEPPGTDTQYF.